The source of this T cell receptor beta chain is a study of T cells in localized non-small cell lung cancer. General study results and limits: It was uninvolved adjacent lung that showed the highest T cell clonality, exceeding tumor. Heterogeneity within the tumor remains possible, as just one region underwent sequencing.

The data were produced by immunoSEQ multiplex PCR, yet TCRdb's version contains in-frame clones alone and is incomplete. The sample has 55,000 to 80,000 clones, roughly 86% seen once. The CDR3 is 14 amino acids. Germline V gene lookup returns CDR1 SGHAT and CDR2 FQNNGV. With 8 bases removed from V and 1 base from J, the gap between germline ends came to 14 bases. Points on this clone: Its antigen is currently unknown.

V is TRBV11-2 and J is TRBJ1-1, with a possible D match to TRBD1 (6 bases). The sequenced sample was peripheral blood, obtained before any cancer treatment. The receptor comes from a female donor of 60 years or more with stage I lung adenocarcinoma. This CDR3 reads CASGGGGQNTEAFF. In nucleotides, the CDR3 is TGTGCCAGCGGCGGGGGGGGACAGAACACTGAAGCTTTCTTT.